This T cell receptor (beta chain) originates from a study of cytotoxic CD8 clonotypes in ibrutinib-treated CLL (dated by TCRdb to the early 2020s). At the level of the whole study: The cohort had ten to twelve relapsed/refractory and roughly 14 treatment-naive patients; some 17 were IGHV unmutated. Longitudinal samples were available for about 30% of the roughly 86 trial participants. Cryopreserved peripheral blood mononuclear cells were obtained prior to treatment, at the time of response, and at either disease progression or sustained remission. An average of roughly 250,000 productive templates and around 100,000 productive rearrangements was obtained per sample. Response samples were taken after a median of approximately 13 months on treatment, ranging from about 6 to 40 months. Responses were partial in 25 or so patients and complete in 2; after median 68 months follow-up, approximately 15 stayed in remission and approximately 12 progressed. Every sample from remission and from progressive disease was obtained while the patients were still on ibrutinib.

The time point label here, explained by the study, means: roughly 2 years on ibrutinib. For TCR beta library preparation, about 2.1 micrograms of genomic DNA were extracted from the cryopreserved PBMCs. Longitudinal blood samples from CLL patients on ibrutinib monotherapy underwent high-throughput TCR beta sequencing. The patients were enrolled in a single-center, open-label phase 2 trial of ibrutinib monotherapy. What the study reported, not specific to this receptor: Sampling times were not matched between sustained-remission and progressing patients, and lymph node repertoires were not studied. Public clonotypes were rare and either shrank or stayed stable during treatment, and the rise in clonality at ibrutinib response reflected expansion of private clonotypes. At baseline, clonality was higher than in age-matched healthy donors and showed a strong correlation with circulating CD8+ T-cell counts. An increase in clonality was observed at ibrutinib response, with clonality remaining stable during sustained remission and falling back toward baseline at progression.

Remarks on this clone: Its antigen specificity is not known. No base-level quality is on record; no much larger clone is a single base apart.

Ends trimmed: V by 0 bases, J by 4 bases; bases unmatched to a gene: 6. The CDR3 runs 16 amino acids, cysteine and phenylalanine included. The only DNA kept is the CDR3, 48 bases in frame from the first base. CDR1 and CDR2 (SGDLS, YYNGEE) derive from the germline V gene. On a MiSeq, deep resolution sequencing aimed for a depth between 1 in 1 million and 1 in 200,000 T cells, with each clonotype covered 10x on average. The immunoSEQ hsTCRB Kit was used to generate TCR beta libraries. The study's processing was this. ImmunoSEQ Data Assistant and ImmunoSEQ Analyzer were used for data analysis, and V, D and J genes were assigned according to IMGT definitions. Clonality, which ranges from 0 to 1, was calculated by subtracting the normalized Shannon entropy of productive rearrangement frequencies from one. Only overrepresented clonotypes making up at least 0.05% of the repertoire of each patient were included in the public clonotype analysis. Some 13 age-matched healthy donor repertoires from immuneACCESS served as clonality controls. TCRdb stores this immuneACCESS table with in-frame sequences only. Part of the clones is absent; in the studies checked, under half of the shortfall reflects unresolved V genes, and no reason is known for the rest. Clone size and V and J calls were adopted from that table, with D and trimming inferred from the DNA. For this sample there are some 140,000 clones; under 90% appear just once. Roughly 3.1% of the sample comes from the top ten.

This receptor was taken from a human donor with chronic lymphocytic leukemia. The sample consisted of PBMCs, taken after 24 months of ibrutinib treatment. The chain is assembled from TRBV9 and TRBJ2-1, with 8 bases aligning to TRBD2. CDR3 sequence: CASSVDLRGAYNEQFF. The DNA reads as follows: TGTGCCAGCAGCGTAGATCTGCGGGGGGCATACAATGAGCAGTTCTTC.